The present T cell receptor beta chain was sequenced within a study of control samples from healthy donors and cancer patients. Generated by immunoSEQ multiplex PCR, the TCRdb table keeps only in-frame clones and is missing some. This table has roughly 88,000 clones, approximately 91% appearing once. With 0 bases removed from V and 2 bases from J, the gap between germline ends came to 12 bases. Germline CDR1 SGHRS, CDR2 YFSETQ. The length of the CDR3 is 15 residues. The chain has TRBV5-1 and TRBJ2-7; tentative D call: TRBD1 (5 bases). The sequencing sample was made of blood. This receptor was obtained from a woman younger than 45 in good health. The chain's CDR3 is CASSLEFQGTYEQYF. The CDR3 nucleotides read TGCGCCAGCAGCTTGGAGTTCCAGGGAACCTACGAGCAGTACTTC.